The T cell receptor (beta chain) described here comes from a study of technical replicates of blood from a few donors. The method was immunoSEQ multiplex PCR; TCRdb's version includes in-frame clones alone and lacks a portion of them. The table shows 55,000 to 80,000 clones, with roughly nine tenths occurring only once. The V gene end was trimmed by 3 bases and the J gene end by 2 bases; junction bases not matched to a gene: 7. There are 15 residues in the CDR3. Germline V CDR1 and CDR2: SEHNR, FQNEAQ (reference sequence). Material: PBMCs. The TCR was taken from a human donor in good health. Some clones in this sample may be carry-over from other donors' samples. The J gene is TRBJ2-7, the V gene TRBV7-9, with 7 bases identical to TRBD1. The CDR3 sequence is CASSFETGPTYEQYF. CDR3 in DNA: TGTGCCAGCAGCTTTGAGACAGGGCCCACCTACGAGCAGTACTTC.